Presented here are 23 T cell receptor beta chains from one specimen sequenced in a study of blood T cell repertoires in COVID-19. This table comes from immunoSEQ multiplex PCR, and its TCRdb copy is limited to in-frame clones, with some not included. Altogether 120,000 or so clones are present, roughly four fifths being singletons, with the ten largest covering about 4.5%. Sequences were obtained from peripheral blood. The receptor set was obtained from a woman aged 70-85 years with acute or convalescent COVID-19.

This chain links TRBV6-2 or TRBV6-3 with TRBJ2-3; D unclear. Trimming removed 4 bases from V and 0 bases from J, with 14 bases in between. This CDR3 is 16 amino acids long. CDR1 and CDR2 from the germline V gene are MNHEY and SVGEGT. The DNA of the CDR3 is TGTGCCAGCAGTTTCTCAGACTTATCTAGCACAGATACGCAGTATTTT. It translates to CASSFSDLSSTDTQYF.

This clone was observed a single time. The chain combines TRBV3-1 (or the pseudogene TRBV3-2) with TRBJ2-6; D is possibly TRBD1 (5 bases). The V end lost 1 base, the J end lost 0 bases, and 13 bases lay between the germline ends. This CDR3 is 18 amino acids long. Per germline, CDR1 LGHDT and CDR2 YNNKEL (reference sequence). In DNA, the CDR3 is TGTGCCAGCAGCCAAGTCTCGTTCAGGGTCTCTGGGGCCAACGTCCTGACTTTC. Encoded protein: CASSQVSFRVSGANVLTF.

This clone appeared a few times. The chain uses TRBV19 and TRBJ1-5; unclear D gene. The V gene lost 3 bases and the J gene lost 3 bases, with 9 bases spanning the gap. There are 14 residues in the CDR3. Germline CDR1 LNHDA, CDR2 SQIVND (reference sequence). CDR3 bases: TGTGCCAGTAGTATGGGCAGAGACAATCAGCCCCAGCATTTT. As protein: CASSMGRDNQPQHF.

The chain is built from TRBV11-3 and TRBJ1-1; possible D gene TRBD1, 6 bases. Germline lookup yields CDR1 SGHNT and CDR2 YENEEA. Between the trimmed V and J ends, which lost 3 bases and 1 base, there was a span of 18 bases. CDR3 size: 17 residues. DNA for the CDR3: TGTGCCAGCAGCTTTGAGGGCCGTTTGGGGGCGAACACTGAAGCTTTCTTT. As protein: CASSFEGRLGANTEAFF. Supplemented by reference TRBV11-3 and TRBJ1-1, the full variable domain reads EAGVVQSPRYKIIEKKQPVAFWCNPISGHNTLYWYLQNLGQGPELLIRYENEEAVDDSQLPKDRFSAERLKGVDSTLKIQPAELGDSAVYLCASSFEGRLGANTEAFFGQGTRLTVV.

The chain employs TRBV10-3 and TRBJ1-3; D might be TRBD1 (5 bases). Between the trimmed V and J ends, which lost 3 bases and 4 bases, there was a span of 10 bases. Germline assignment: CDR1 ENHRY and CDR2 SYGVKD. The CDR3 is 14 amino acids. The CDR3 coding sequence is TGTGCCATCAGTGAAGGCAGGGAAGGAAACACCATATATTTT. It specifies CAISEGREGNTIYF.

This clone was counted only a few times. This chain uses TRBV4-1 with TRBJ2-3; D remains ambiguous. Trimming cost V 2 bases and J 0 bases, with 6 bases left between them. Per germline, CDR1 MGHRA and CDR2 YSYEKL. The length of the CDR3 is 14 residues. The CDR3 bases are TGCGCCAGCAGCCAATGGAGTAGCACAGATACGCAGTATTTT. Its translation is CASSQWSSTDTQYF.

This clone occurred a few times. The chain has TRBV7-9 and TRBJ1-6; 10 bases are a match to TRBD1. J gave up 5 bases and V 0 bases, and 1 base lay outside the gene matches. Per germline, CDR1 SEHNR and CDR2 FQNEAQ (reference sequence). This CDR3 region has 16 residues. CDR3 sequence: CASSLAGQGNNSPLHF. The CDR3 DNA reads as TGTGCCAGCAGCTTAGCGGGACAGGGGAATAATTCACCCCTCCACTTT.

This clone was detected only once. The chain joins TRBV19 to TRBJ2-2; 8 bases map to TRBD2. V lost 3 bases, J lost 10 bases, and 10 bases stayed unmatched. The germline V gene encodes CDR1 LNHDA and CDR2 SQIVND (reference sequence). This CDR3 spans 15 amino acids. This CDR3 reads CASSMRIAGSAELFF. The CDR3 nucleotides are TGTGCCAGTAGTATGAGGATAGCGGGGAGCGCGGAGCTGTTTTTT.

In the case of this clone: The same CDR3 can be traced to other DNA sequences in this sample. V is TRBV5-6 and J is TRBJ2-6; 8 positions agree with TRBD1. The CDR3 length is 15 residues. In germline, CDR1 is SGHDT, CDR2 YYEEEE. V lost 2 bases and J lost 2; bases outside the gene matches: 0. The CDR3 DNA reads TGTGCCAGCAGCTTACAGGGGGCTGGGGCCAACGTCCTGACTTTC. Translation: CASSLQGAGANVLTF.

V and J are TRBV18 and TRBJ1-1; tentatively, D is TRBD1 (5 bases). The CDR3 is 13 amino acids. From germline, CDR1 is KGHSH and CDR2 LQKENI. Between the trimmed V and J ends, which lost 6 bases and 3 bases, there was a span of 11 bases. The CDR3 coding sequence is TGTGCCAGCTCGTTCGACAGTTACACTGAAGCTTTCTTT. It yields the protein CASSFDSYTEAFF.

V is TRBV4-2 and J is TRBJ1-2, with D perhaps TRBD1 (5 bases). Trimming took off 0 bases at V and 8 bases at J, with 13 bases between the two ends. Germline V gives CDR1 LGHNA, CDR2 YNFKEQ. This CDR3 comprises 14 residues. The CDR3 protein is CASSQEGGSVGYTF. The CDR3 DNA sequence: TGTGCCAGCAGCCAAGAGGGGGGATCTGTGGGCTACACCTTC.

The gene calls are TRBV5-5 and TRBJ1-2, with D possibly TRBD1 on 6 matching bases. Deletions cut 3 bases from V and 2 bases from J, with 23 bases between. The CDR3 sequence is 18 residues long. The germline CDR1 and CDR2 sequences are SGHKS and YYEKEE (reference sequence). The chain's CDR3 is CASSSLSNRAFSNYGYTF. The CDR3 coding sequence is TGTGCCAGCAGCTCCTTAAGTAACAGGGCCTTCTCCAACTATGGCTACACCTTC.

This clone was observed a handful of times. The genes are TRBV27 and TRBJ1-1; 8 nucleotides line up with TRBD1. Germline CDR1 MNHEY, CDR2 SMNVEV (reference sequence). The CDR3 totals 18 residues. With 2 bases clipped from V and 1 base from J, the junction kept 12 bases outside the gene matches. The DNA of the CDR3 is TGTGCCAGCAGTTTAAGGTGGGCAGGGGGCGACGGGAACACTGAAGCTTTCTTT. This codes for CASSLRWAGGDGNTEAFF.

CDR3 sequence reads: CASSLERQQAFF. CDR3 sequence (DNA): TGTGCCAGCAGCTTGGAGAGACAACAAGCTTTCTTT. V is TRBV5-6 and J is TRBJ1-1; D is unclear. The CDR3 totals 12 residues. V was cut by 0 bases and J by 9 bases, with 9 bases left in between. Germline lookup yields CDR1 SGHDT and CDR2 YYEEEE.

The DNA for the CDR3 is TGTGCCATACGCGGAGGCCAGAACACCGGGGAGCTGTTTTTT. Translated, it gives CAIRGGQNTGELFF. V gene TRBV6-5 combines with J gene TRBJ2-2, with D possibly TRBD2 on 5 matching bases. The CDR3 extends over 14 amino acids. Trimming took off 10 bases at V and 1 base at J, with 13 bases between the two ends. Per the germline V gene, CDR1 is MNHEY and CDR2 is SVGAGI.

The V gene is TRBV5-4, the J gene TRBJ1-4; 12 nucleotides align to TRBD1. This CDR3 spans 17 amino acids. Germline V gene sequence: CDR1 SGHNT, CDR2 YYREEE (reference sequence). The V and J ends lost 4 bases and 2 bases, in that order; junction bases with no gene match: 6. The CDR3 DNA sequence: TGTGCCAGCAGCCCGGGACAGGGGGCTCTCACTAATGAAAAACTGTTTTTT. Encoded protein: CASSPGQGALTNEKLFF.

The chain is built from TRBV7-8 and TRBJ2-1; D unclear. The V end lost 2 bases, the J end lost 3 bases, and 8 bases lay between the germline ends. CDR3 size: 14 residues. CDR1 SGHVS and CDR2 FQNEAQ come from the germline V gene. CDR3 bases: TGTGCCAGCAGCTTATTAGCCGACTACAATGAGCAGTTCTTC. It specifies CASSLLADYNEQFF.

A note on this clone: The junction does not match germline at one end; this may be a read error. This sequence joins TRBV14 and TRBJ2-7; TRBD2 is a possible D gene (6 bases). The CDR3 is 14 residues long. Germline loops: CDR1 SGHDN, CDR2 FVKESK. The CDR3 sequence is CASSQGDPAGHLCF. CDR3 in DNA: TGTGCCAGCAGCCAAGGGGATCCGGCGGGGCATCTCTGCTTC.

V is TRBV5-4 and J is TRBJ2-1; 11 positions agree with TRBD2. CDR1 and CDR2 (germline): SGHNT, YYREEE (reference sequence). The CDR3 sequence is 14 residues long. The V and J ends lost 9 bases and 7 bases, in that order; junction bases with no gene match: 9. Written as DNA, the CDR3 is TGTGCCACCTCAGCGTCTAGCGGGGGGAATGAGCAGTTCTTC. Amino acids: CATSASSGGNEQFF.

This clone was detected once. The chain combines TRBV5-5 with TRBJ2-1; D perhaps matches TRBD2 (6 bases). V was cut by 2 bases and J by 7 bases, with 10 bases left in between. The V gene's germline CDR1 is SGHKS and CDR2 YYEKEE (reference sequence). The CDR3 has 13 residues. The CDR3 nucleotides read TGTGCCAGCAGCTTTCCGGGGGATAATGAGCAGTTCTTC. This translates into CASSFPGDNEQFF.

This clone was recorded only once. This rearrangement joins TRBV9 to TRBJ2-1; 9 bases match TRBD2. The CDR3 contains 16 residues. Germline trimming cut 0 bases from V and 9 bases from J; bases unmatched to any gene: 10. CDR1 is SGDLS, CDR2 YYNGEE, per germline. The CDR3 protein is CASSVGAGGGLGEQFF. Written as DNA, the CDR3 is TGTGCCAGCAGCGTAGGCGCGGGGGGGGGCTTGGGTGAGCAGTTCTTC.

This sequence joins TRBV3-1 (or the pseudogene TRBV3-2) and TRBJ1-5; 7 nucleotides align to TRBD1. V lost 2 bases and J lost 5; bases outside the gene matches: 6. CDR3 length equals 15 residues. Germline CDR1 and CDR2: LGHDT and YNNKEL (reference sequence). The CDR3 sequence: CASSQTTGSYQPQHF. For the CDR3, the DNA is TGTGCCAGCAGCCAAACGACAGGGTCCTATCAGCCCCAGCATTTT.

CDR3 residues: CSAREGLSGNTIYF. As DNA, the CDR3 is TGCAGCGCCCGCGAGGGACTTTCTGGAAACACCATATATTTT. The chain joins TRBV29-1 to TRBJ1-3; TRBD1 is a possible D gene (5 bases). Per germline, CDR1 SQVTM and CDR2 ANQGSEA. The V gene lost 7 bases and the J gene lost 1 base, with 14 bases spanning the gap. This CDR3 has 14 amino acids.